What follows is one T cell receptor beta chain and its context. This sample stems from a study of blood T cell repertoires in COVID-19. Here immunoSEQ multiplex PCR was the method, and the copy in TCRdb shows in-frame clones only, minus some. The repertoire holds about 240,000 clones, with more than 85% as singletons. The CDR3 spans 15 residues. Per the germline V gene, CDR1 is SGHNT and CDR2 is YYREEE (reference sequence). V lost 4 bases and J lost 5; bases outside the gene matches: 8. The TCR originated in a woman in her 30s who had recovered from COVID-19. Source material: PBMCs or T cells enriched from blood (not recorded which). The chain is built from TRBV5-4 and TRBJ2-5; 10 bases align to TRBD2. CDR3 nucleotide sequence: TGTGCCAGCAGCGTGAGTCTAGCGGGAGTGGAGACCCAGTACTTC. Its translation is CASSVSLAGVETQYF.